The present T cell receptor beta chain was sequenced within a study of TIL therapy for anti-PD-1-resistant metastatic lung cancer. Study details: Tumors were harvested before any PD-1/PD-L1 blockade. Half of patients were current or former smokers. By whole-exome sequencing, median non-synonymous tumor mutation burden was roughly 1.6 mutations per megabase. The study's findings and limits: The cohort had more treatment-naive, never-smoker and oncogene-addicted patients than typical.

A word on this clone: The antigen is unknown.

This CDR3 contains 14 residues. V gave up 6 bases and J gave up 2 bases; unmatched junction bases: 4. The germline V gene encodes CDR1 KGHSH and CDR2 LQKENI. As to time point: pre-treatment sample, taken before nivolumab and TIL therapy. The libraries were made with immunoSEQ v3. Produced via immunoSEQ multiplex PCR; TCRdb's table is partial and in-frame only. The data show approximately 50,000 clones, roughly four fifths seen once. J is TRBJ1-5 and V is TRBV18; 7 bases are shared with TRBD1. The receptor's source is a person between 25 and 79 years old with non-small cell lung cancer. Specimen: blood, collected at baseline. CDR3 bases: TGTGCCAGCTCCACAGGGGCCGGCAATCAGCCCCAGCATTTT. This translates into CASSTGAGNQPQHF.